A selection of T cell receptor beta chains follows, all from one sample in a study of T cell responses to AZD1222 COVID-19 vaccine. TCRdb's copy holds only in-frame clones and misses some; the assay was immunoSEQ multiplex PCR. The data show more than 100,000 clones, 88% seen once. Here the sequenced sample was peripheral blood, taken on day 0 of AZD1222 vaccination. These receptors came from an adult in good health. Each CDR3 is given with its conserved first and last residue. Fields, in order: CDR3 protein, CDR3 DNA, V gene, clone size, J gene, D gene. The D gene is left open where the match is weak. Not all rows give a size; the values are once, few, many and, for expanded clones, a class.

CDR3aa: CASSQDGEASSASETQYF
CDR3nt: TGCGCCAGCAGCCAAGACGGAGAAGCTTCCTCCGCCTCTGAGACCCAGTACTTC
v_gene: TRBV4-3
abundance: once
j_gene: TRBJ2-5
d_gene: NA

CDR3aa: CASSMDRGETQYF
CDR3nt: TGTGCCAGCAGTATGGACCGCGGAGAGACCCAGTACTTC
v_gene: TRBV6-4
abundance: NA
j_gene: TRBJ2-5
d_gene: NA

CDR3aa: CASSGWDSYGYTF
CDR3nt: TGTGCCAGCAGTGGGTGGGACAGCTATGGCTACACCTTC
v_gene: TRBV12-3/TRBV12-4
abundance: NA
j_gene: TRBJ1-2
d_gene: TRBD1

CDR3aa: CSSLIGTIYF
CDR3nt: TGCAGTTCTCTCATAGGCACCATATATTTT
v_gene: TRBV20-1
abundance: NA
j_gene: TRBJ1-3
d_gene: NA

CDR3aa: CASSLGRNTEAFF
CDR3nt: TGTGCCAGCAGCTTAGGTCGGAACACTGAAGCTTTCTTT
v_gene: TRBV11-2
abundance: NA
j_gene: TRBJ1-1
d_gene: NA

CDR3aa: CASSFIQGGEQYF
CDR3nt: TGTGCCAGCAGTTTCATCCAGGGCGGCGAGCAGTACTTC
v_gene: TRBV12-3/TRBV12-4
abundance: NA
j_gene: TRBJ2-7
d_gene: NA

CDR3aa: CASSSTGGTGYEQYF
CDR3nt: TGTGCCAGCTCATCTACAGGGGGGACTGGCTACGAGCAGTACTTC
v_gene: TRBV18
abundance: NA
j_gene: TRBJ2-7
d_gene: TRBD1

CDR3aa: CASSQVISGQLFSYEQYF
CDR3nt: TGTGCCAGCAGCCAAGTGATTTCGGGACAGCTATTCTCCTACGAGCAGTACTTC
v_gene: TRBV14
abundance: NA
j_gene: TRBJ2-7
d_gene: TRBD1

CDR3aa: CASSQGRGARIGIGNIQYF
CDR3nt: TGCGCCAGCAGCCAAGGAAGGGGGGCGAGGATAGGGATTGGAAACATTCAGTACTTC
v_gene: TRBV4-1
abundance: NA
j_gene: TRBJ2-4
d_gene: NA

CDR3aa: CASSLLGEETQYF
CDR3nt: TGTGCCAGCAGTTTATTGGGTGAAGAGACCCAGTACTTC
v_gene: TRBV27
abundance: NA
j_gene: TRBJ2-5
d_gene: NA

CDR3aa: CASSSAGTQYF
CDR3nt: TGTGCCAGCAGTTCGGCGGGGACGCAGTACTTC
v_gene: TRBV28
abundance: NA
j_gene: TRBJ2-4
d_gene: NA

CDR3aa: CASNPTGATNTEAFF
CDR3nt: TGTGCCAGTAACCCGACAGGGGCTACGAACACTGAAGCTTTCTTT
v_gene: TRBV19
abundance: NA
j_gene: TRBJ1-1
d_gene: TRBD1

CDR3aa: CASRTSTGELFF
CDR3nt: TGTGCCAGCAGAACAAGCACCGGGGAGCTGTTTTTT
v_gene: TRBV6-6
abundance: NA
j_gene: TRBJ2-2
d_gene: NA

CDR3aa: CASRLAGITQYF
CDR3nt: TGTGCCAGCAGACTAGCGGGTATTACGCAGTATTTT
v_gene: TRBV2
abundance: NA
j_gene: TRBJ2-3
d_gene: TRBD2

CDR3aa: CASETGSNTGELFF
CDR3nt: TGTGCCAGCGAGACAGGGTCCAACACCGGGGAGCTGTTTTTT
v_gene: TRBV2
abundance: once
j_gene: TRBJ2-2
d_gene: TRBD1

CDR3aa: CAISDPGQGSEQFF
CDR3nt: TGTGCCATCAGTGACCCGGGACAGGGGAGTGAGCAGTTCTTC
v_gene: TRBV10-3
abundance: NA
j_gene: TRBJ2-1
d_gene: TRBD1

CDR3aa: CASSVGGSGNTIYF
CDR3nt: TGTGCCAGCAGTGTAGGGGGCTCTGGAAACACCATATATTTT
v_gene: TRBV6-6
abundance: NA
j_gene: TRBJ1-3
d_gene: NA

CDR3aa: CATSDSGELFF
CDR3nt: TGTGCCACCAGTGATTCCGGGGAGCTGTTTTTT
v_gene: TRBV24-1
abundance: NA
j_gene: TRBJ2-2
d_gene: NA

CDR3aa: CATGLAGGTDTQYF
CDR3nt: TGTGCCACCGGACTAGCGGGGGGCACAGATACGCAGTATTTT
v_gene: TRBV10-3
abundance: NA
j_gene: TRBJ2-3
d_gene: TRBD2

CDR3aa: CSGGRTDTQYF
CDR3nt: TGCAGCGGTGGACGCACAGATACGCAGTATTTT
v_gene: TRBV29-1
abundance: NA
j_gene: TRBJ2-3
d_gene: NA

CDR3aa: CASSPQGRDQYF
CDR3nt: TGTGCCAGCAGTCCCCAAGGTAGAGACCAGTACTTC
v_gene: TRBV3-1/TRBV3-2
abundance: NA
j_gene: TRBJ2-5
d_gene: NA

CDR3aa: CASSWDRGGLIF
CDR3nt: TGTGCCAGCAGTTGGGACAGGGGGGGGTTGATCTTT
v_gene: TRBV6-5
abundance: NA
j_gene: TRBJ1-1
d_gene: TRBD1

CDR3aa: CASASAVEKLFF
CDR3nt: TGTGCCAGCGCGTCCGCCGTAGAAAAACTGTTTTTT
v_gene: TRBV6-5
abundance: once
j_gene: TRBJ1-4
d_gene: NA

CDR3aa: CASSQGQGGEQYF
CDR3nt: TGTGCCAGCAGCCAAGGACAGGGAGGGGAGCAGTACTTC
v_gene: TRBV3-1/TRBV3-2
abundance: NA
j_gene: TRBJ2-7
d_gene: NA

CDR3aa: CASSLSLAVSYEQYF
CDR3nt: TGTGCCAGCAGCTTGAGTCTAGCGGTTTCCTACGAGCAGTACTTC
v_gene: TRBV5-5
abundance: NA
j_gene: TRBJ2-7
d_gene: TRBD2

CDR3aa: CASSVATRGNNGELFF
CDR3nt: TGTGCCAGCAGCGTAGCTACCAGGGGGAATAACGGGGAGCTGTTTTTT
v_gene: TRBV9
abundance: few
j_gene: TRBJ2-2
d_gene: TRBD1

CDR3aa: CAISESMTANEKLFF
CDR3nt: TGTGCCATCAGTGAGTCGATGACGGCAAATGAAAAACTGTTTTTT
v_gene: TRBV10-3
abundance: NA
j_gene: TRBJ1-4
d_gene: NA

CDR3aa: CAISPQGGNTEAFF
CDR3nt: TGTGCCATCAGTCCCCAGGGTGGGAACACTGAAGCTTTCTTT
v_gene: TRBV10-3
abundance: few
j_gene: TRBJ1-1
d_gene: NA